These T cell receptor beta chains were read from a single sample in a study of blood T cell repertoires in COVID-19. Measured with immunoSEQ multiplex PCR; TCRdb has only the in-frame clones, and not every one. The sample records around 300,000 clones, about 85% being singletons. Sequenced input: PBMCs or T cells enriched from blood (not recorded which). The receptors derive from a woman aged 45-65 years who had recovered from COVID-19. CDR3s include the opening cysteine and the closing phenylalanine or tryptophan. A D gene is named only where the DNA matches it firmly. Not all rows give a size; the values are once, few, many and, for expanded clones, a class.

v_gene	abundance	d_gene	j_gene	CDR3nt	CDR3aa
TRBV5-1	NA	NA	TRBJ1-1	TGCGCCAGCAGCGTAACCCAGGGAAGGGGGTTGAACACTGAAGCTTTCTTT	CASSVTQGRGLNTEAFF
TRBV5-5	NA	TRBD1	TRBJ1-2	TGTGCCAGCAGCGTCCGGGACAGGCCTGGCTACACCTTC	CASSVRDRPGYTF
TRBV28	few	NA	TRBJ2-2	TGTGCCAGCAGTTCCGGACTACTGAACACCGGGGAGCTGTTTTTT	CASSSGLLNTGELFF
TRBV6-5	NA	TRBD2	TRBJ2-3	TGTGCCAGCAGCTGGACTAGCTTCACGGATACGCAGTATTTT	CASSWTSFTDTQYF
TRBV5-1	NA	TRBD1	TRBJ2-2	TGCGCCAGCAGCTTGCAGGGGGCCGGGGAGCTGTTTTTT	CASSLQGAGELFF
TRBV4-3	NA	NA	TRBJ2-5	TGCGCCAGCAGCCAAGAGTCAGGGTTAACAGAGACCCAGTACTTC	CASSQESGLTETQYF
TRBV5-4	NA	NA	TRBJ1-6	TGTGCCAGCAGCGGCCAGGGAAGAGATTCACCCCTCCACTTT	CASSGQGRDSPLHF
TRBV2	NA	TRBD1	TRBJ1-5	TGTGCCAGCAGCCCCCAGGGGGCAGGCAATCAGCCCCAGCATTTT	CASSPQGAGNQPQHF
TRBV11-2	NA	NA	TRBJ1-2	TGTGCCAGCAGCGGACAGAGAAACTATGGCTACACCTTC	CASSGQRNYGYTF
TRBV3-1/TRBV3-2	NA	NA	TRBJ2-6	TGTGCCAGCAGCCAAGACAGCTCTGGGGCCAACGTCCTGACTTTC	CASSQDSSGANVLTF
TRBV18	NA	TRBD1	TRBJ2-3	TGTGCCAGCTCACCCACGGCAGGGGGTAGAACAGATACGCAGTATTTT	CASSPTAGGRTDTQYF
TRBV29-1	once	NA	TRBJ1-2	TGCAGCGCCCCAACAGGGCCCAACTATGGCTACACCTTC	CSAPTGPNYGYTF
TRBV10-3	NA	TRBD1	TRBJ2-1	TGTGCCATCAGGGGGACAGGGGGCAATGAGCAGTTCTTC	CAIRGTGGNEQFF
TRBV11-2	NA	TRBD2	TRBJ2-5	TGTGCCAGCAGTACTAGCGGGGGGCGGAGGGAGACCCAGTACTTC	CASSTSGGRRETQYF
TRBV19	NA	NA	TRBJ1-3	TGTGCCAGCAGTAGGTCCTCCGGGAGCTCTGGAAACACCATATATTTT	CASSRSSGSSGNTIYF
TRBV7-3	NA	NA	TRBJ2-4	TGTGCCAGCAGCCCCACAGGTGGCTGGGAGGACATTCAGTACTTC	CASSPTGGWEDIQYF
TRBV7-6	NA	TRBD1	TRBJ2-1	TGTGCCAGCAGCTTAGGGGGGACAGGCGCTTTGATGGACAATGAGCAGTTCTTC	CASSLGGTGALMDNEQFF
TRBV7-3	NA	TRBD1	TRBJ1-2	TGTGCCAGCAGCCTAACAGGGGTGTCTGATGGCTACACCTTC	CASSLTGVSDGYTF
TRBV19	NA	TRBD1	TRBJ1-1	TGTGCCAGTAGTCGACAGGGGGGAGGCAGTGGCGAGATGCAAGCTTTCTTT	CASSRQGGGSGEMQAFF
TRBV27	once	NA	TRBJ1-2	TGTGCCAGCAGTTTATATGGGCCCCGGTTATCTCCGAACTATGGCTACACCTTC	CASSLYGPRLSPNYGYTF
TRBV19	few	NA	TRBJ1-2	TGTGCCAGTACTACATGGGGGCTCAACTATGGCTACACCTTC	CASTTWGLNYGYTF
TRBV5-1	NA	TRBD1	TRBJ2-7	TGCGCCAGCAGTGGGACAGGGACATACGAGCAGTACTTC	CASSGTGTYEQYF
TRBV18	NA	NA	TRBJ1-4	TGTGCCAGCTCACCACCGAGACAGTCAACTAATGAAAAACTGTTTTTT	CASSPPRQSTNEKLFF
TRBV21-1	NA	NA	TRBJ1-6	TGTGCCAGCAGCAAAGGGTCAAAGGGGAAGGGCTCCTATAATTCACCCCTCCACTTT	CASSKGSKGKGSYNSPLHF
TRBV3-1/TRBV3-2	NA	NA	TRBJ1-2	TGTGCCAGCAGCTTAACGCGGGGTACCTATGGCTACACCTTC	CASSLTRGTYGYTF
TRBV11-2	NA	TRBD1	TRBJ1-6	TGTGCCAGCAGCTTAGATGGGTTGTCTTCAGGGGGTCTTGGTAATTCACCCCTCCACTTT	CASSLDGLSSGGLGNSPLHF
TRBV30	NA	TRBD1	TRBJ1-2	TGTGCCTGGAGTGTAGGGGCACAGGGGGGTGGCTACACCTTC	CAWSVGAQGGGYTF
TRBV5-1	NA	NA	TRBJ1-1	TGCGCCAGCAGGTTAGTCAGGGGATTAACTGAAGCTTTCTTT	CASRLVRGLTEAFF
TRBV13	NA	TRBD1	TRBJ2-7	TGTGCCAGCAGCTCCGGGACAGGGGAAGGCTCCTACGAGCAGTACTTC	CASSSGTGEGSYEQYF
TRBV6-5	NA	TRBD1	TRBJ1-1	TGTGCCAGCAGTTCCAGGGGACAGGGCCCTGAAGCTTTCTTT	CASSSRGQGPEAFF
TRBV7-9	NA	NA	TRBJ2-1	TGTGCCAGCAGCCTACAGGGTTTCTCCTACAATGAGCAGTTCTTC	CASSLQGFSYNEQFF
TRBV11-2	NA	NA	TRBJ2-2	TGTGCCAGCAGCTTAGGATCAGGGATGAACACCGGGGAGCTGTTTTTT	CASSLGSGMNTGELFF
TRBV5-1	NA	TRBD1	TRBJ1-2	TGCGCCAGCAGCTTGGTACCAGGGGGGTTGTATGGCTACACCTTC	CASSLVPGGLYGYTF
TRBV29-1	NA	TRBD1	TRBJ1-2	TGCAGCGTCCGGGGGACAGGGGTTTCGTACTATGGCTACACCTTC	CSVRGTGVSYYGYTF
TRBV7-9	few	TRBD1	TRBJ1-6	TGTGCCAGCAGCACGCCGGGACAGGGGGTACCCCTCCACTTT	CASSTPGQGVPLHF
TRBV6-4	NA	NA	TRBJ1-2	TGTGCCAGCAGTGAACAGGTGGACTATGGCTACACCTTC	CASSEQVDYGYTF